Listed below are T cell receptor beta chains from one sample, sequenced in a study of blood T cell repertoires in COVID-19. Assay used: immunoSEQ multiplex PCR; TCRdb lists only in-frame clones, some missing. The sample holds 250,000 to 300,000 clones, around 86% seen once. Sequences were obtained from peripheral blood. The receptor set was obtained from an older woman with active or convalescent COVID-19. Each CDR3 is given with its conserved first and last residue. The order of the fields is V gene, clone size, J gene, D gene, CDR3 DNA, CDR3 protein. A D gene is named only where the DNA matches it firmly. The size field is filled for only some rows; it gives once, few, many or a size class.

>TRBV4-1|-|TRBJ2-3|TRBD2
TGCGCCAGCACGACTAGCGGGGGCAGCACAGATACGCAGTATTTT
CASTTSGGSTDTQYF
>TRBV6-1|-|TRBJ1-1|TRBD1
TGTGCCAGCAGTGACCCAGGACAGGTGAACACTGAAGCTTTCTTT
CASSDPGQVNTEAFF
>TRBV12-3/TRBV12-4|once|TRBJ2-5|-
TGTGCCAGCAGACGGGGGGCTAAAGAGACCCAGTACTTC
CASRRGAKETQYF
>TRBV5-1|few|TRBJ1-1|TRBD1
TGCGCCACCCGACAGGGATATTTTGCGAACACTGAAGCTTTCTTT
CATRQGYFANTEAFF
>TRBV18|-|TRBJ1-5|-
TGTGCCAGCTCACCAAAACACTATAGCAATCAGCCCCAGCATTTT
CASSPKHYSNQPQHF
>TRBV6-5|-|TRBJ1-2|-
TGTGCCAGCAGTTACTCGACAGGTCGCTACACCTTC
CASSYSTGRYTF
>TRBV2|-|TRBJ1-2|-
TGTGCCAGCAAACAGATCGAGATCTACACCTTC
CASKQIEIYTF
>TRBV30|-|TRBJ1-4|-
TGTGCCTGGAGTGTAGGGTCTTGGGGGGGTGAAAAACTGTTTTTT
CAWSVGSWGGEKLFF
>TRBV10-3|once|TRBJ1-1|-
TGTGCCATCAGTGGCAGACAGGCCACTGAAGCTTTCTTT
CAISGRQATEAFF
>TRBV5-1|-|TRBJ2-1|TRBD1
TGCGCCAGCAGCCTTGTCGGCGACAGGGTCTCCTACAATGAGCAGTTCTTC
CASSLVGDRVSYNEQFF
>TRBV6-1|-|TRBJ1-6|-
TGTGCCAGCAGTGAAGCGGGGGGGGGCTCTTCACCCCTCCACTTT
CASSEAGGGSSPLHF
>TRBV29-1|-|TRBJ2-3|-
TGCAGCGTTGTTGGGACTAGCACAGATACGCAGTATTTT
CSVVGTSTDTQYF
>TRBV19|-|TRBJ1-2|-
TGTGCCAGTAGTATCCAGGGCCCATATGGCTACACCTTC
CASSIQGPYGYTF
>TRBV27|-|TRBJ1-4|TRBD1
TGTGCCAGCAGTTTACAGGGGGCAACTAATGAAAAACTGTTTTTT
CASSLQGATNEKLFF
>TRBV6-7|-|TRBJ1-1|TRBD1
TGTGCCAGCAGTTACCCCGGACAGGGCCCCCCGGAACACACTGAAGCTTTCTTT
CASSYPGQGPPEHTEAFF
>TRBV7-2|-|TRBJ2-1|TRBD2
TGTGCCAGCAGCTTGGTAGCGGGGGGGCCTTACAATGAGCAGTTCTTC
CASSLVAGGPYNEQFF
>TRBV10-2|few|TRBJ2-2|-
TGCGCCAGCAGTGTCGGGGGACCCACCGGGGAGCTGTTTTTT
CASSVGGPTGELFF
>TRBV4-1|-|TRBJ2-3|-
TGCGCCAGCAGCCAAGAAGCCTCACCTGGCACAGATACGCAGTATTTT
CASSQEASPGTDTQYF
>TRBV24-1|-|TRBJ1-4|TRBD1
TGTGCCACCAGTGATCCCGACAGGGGTCGGGAAAAACTGTTTTTT
CATSDPDRGREKLFF
>TRBV5-4|-|TRBJ2-5|-
TGTGCCAGCAGCTTGGCGGGTTCTAGGGAGACCCAGTACTTC
CASSLAGSRETQYF
>TRBV7-2|-|TRBJ1-2|TRBD1
TGTGCCAGCAGCTTAGGGACAGGCATTCAAGGCTATGGCTACACCTTC
CASSLGTGIQGYGYTF
>TRBV5-4|-|TRBJ1-6|-
TGTGCCAGCAGCCCCCGGGTTCCAGGGGATTCACCCCTCCACTTT
CASSPRVPGDSPLHF
>TRBV10-2|-|TRBJ1-4|TRBD1
TGCGCCAGCAAGGGACAGGGGAATGAAAAACTGTTTTTT
CASKGQGNEKLFF
>TRBV6-2/TRBV6-3|few|TRBJ2-7|TRBD2
TGTGCCAGCAGTTCCGATCCGGCTAGCGGGGGCTACGAGCAGTACTTC
CASSSDPASGGYEQYF
>TRBV6-2/TRBV6-3|-|TRBJ2-1|TRBD2
TGTGCCAGCAGTTCAGCGGGGGGGTGGCAGTTCTTC
CASSSAGGWQFF
>TRBV5-1|-|TRBJ1-4|-
TGCGCCAGCAGTTCGGGAACAACTAATGAAAAACTGTTTTTT
CASSSGTTNEKLFF
>TRBV27|-|TRBJ1-1|-
TGTGCCAGCAGTTTTGAACGGGTTACTGAAGCTTTCTTT
CASSFERVTEAFF
>TRBV7-9|-|TRBJ1-4|-
TGTGCCAGCAGCTTAGCGCAGGGCGGAGAAAAACTGTTTTTT
CASSLAQGGEKLFF
>TRBV19|-|TRBJ2-7|-
TGTGCCAGTAGTATAGACAGGGCCAATCCCGGTGTTGGGGAGCAGTACTTC
CASSIDRANPGVGEQYF
>TRBV5-4|-|TRBJ1-6|-
TGTGCCAGCAGCTTCCAGGGCAATAATTCACCCCTCCACTTT
CASSFQGNNSPLHF
>TRBV27|once|TRBJ2-1|-
TGTGCCAGCAGTTTGAGGGCAGGGGCGGAGTTCTTC
CASSLRAGAEFF
>TRBV7-2|once|TRBJ2-1|TRBD2
TGTGCCAGCAGTTCCCCCGCCGGGGGGAGCCCCTACAATGAGCAGTTCTTC
CASSSPAGGSPYNEQFF
>TRBV5-5|-|TRBJ2-1|-
TGTGCCAGCAGCTTGCGTGAGGTAAACAATGAGCAGTTCTTC
CASSLREVNNEQFF
>TRBV30|-|TRBJ2-7|TRBD2
TGTGCCTGGAGTGGTAGCGGGGGAGCCTACGAGCAGTACTTC
CAWSGSGGAYEQYF
>TRBV19|once|TRBJ1-3|TRBD1
TGTGCCACCGGCGACAGGGGGTCTGGAAACACCATATATTTT
CATGDRGSGNTIYF
>TRBV30|-|TRBJ1-2|TRBD1
TGTGCCTATCGACAGGGGGCGAGGTATGGCTACACCTTC
CAYRQGARYGYTF
>TRBV7-9|-|TRBJ2-6|-
TGTGCCAGCAGCTCGATAGTAGTCTCTGGGGCCAACGTCCTGACTTTC
CASSSIVVSGANVLTF
>TRBV5-1|-|TRBJ2-7|TRBD1
TGCGCCAGCAGCGAATCCGGGACAGGGCTATCCTACGAGCAGTACTTC
CASSESGTGLSYEQYF
>TRBV27|-|TRBJ1-1|-
TGTGCCAGCAGTTTTTCTGGGCGACTAGGCACTGAAGCTTTCTTT
CASSFSGRLGTEAFF
>TRBV10-3|-|TRBJ2-1|-
TGTGCCATCAGTGAGTCGACTGGGTCTTTCAGCTCCTACAATGAGCAGTTCTTC
CAISESTGSFSSYNEQFF
>TRBV9|few|TRBJ1-2|TRBD1
TGTGCCAGCAGCGACGACAGGGACTACACCTTC
CASSDDRDYTF
>TRBV3-1/TRBV3-2|-|TRBJ2-1|TRBD1
TGTGCCAGCAGCCAAATTGGGACAGTCAATGAGCAGTTCTTC
CASSQIGTVNEQFF
>TRBV9|few|TRBJ2-3|TRBD2
TGTGCCAGCAGCTTTAGAGCGGGGGGGGCTCCAGATACGCAGTATTTT
CASSFRAGGAPDTQYF
>TRBV27|-|TRBJ1-6|-
TGTGCCAGCAGGGGGGCTTATAATTCACCCCTCCACTTT
CASRGAYNSPLHF
>TRBV4-3|once|TRBJ1-3|-
TGCGCCAGCAGCCAAACACTCAGGGTCTCTGGAAACACCATATATTTT
CASSQTLRVSGNTIYF
>TRBV27|-|TRBJ2-7|-
TGTGCCAGCAGCCCCTTAGTCTTCTCCTACGAGCAGTACTTC
CASSPLVFSYEQYF
>TRBV6-4|-|TRBJ2-2|TRBD2
TGTGCCAGCAGTGACACCTTAGCGGGGATGAACACCGGGGAGCTGTTTTTT
CASSDTLAGMNTGELFF
>TRBV7-6|-|TRBJ1-2|-
TGTGCCAGCGGGAGGGGGTATGGCTACACCTTC
CASGRGYGYTF
>TRBV5-1|-|TRBJ1-1|TRBD1
TGCGCCAGCAGAGGCGGGACAGGGAACACTGAAGCTTTCTTT
CASRGGTGNTEAFF
>TRBV3-1/TRBV3-2|-|TRBJ2-7|TRBD1
TGTGCCAGCAGCGCCCGGGACAGGGCGCGGGAGCAGTACTTC
CASSARDRAREQYF
>TRBV27|few|TRBJ1-5|-
TGTGCCAGCAGCTCCGCAGGGCTCGGGCCCCAGCATTTT
CASSSAGLGPQHF
>TRBV6-5|-|TRBJ1-2|-
TGTGCCAGCAGTTACTCGTATACGGGGAACTATGGCTACACCTTC
CASSYSYTGNYGYTF
>TRBV7-2|-|TRBJ2-3|-
TGTGCCAGCAGCTTATTGGGGGGGGCGGGCACAGATACGCAGTATTTT
CASSLLGGAGTDTQYF
>TRBV6-6|once|TRBJ1-4|TRBD1
TGTGCCAGCAGTTACCCGGGACAGAATAATGAAAAACTGTTTTTT
CASSYPGQNNEKLFF
>TRBV5-1|-|TRBJ2-5|TRBD1
TGCGCCAGCAGCGTGTACAGGGGACAGGGAGAAGAGACCCAGTACTTC
CASSVYRGQGEETQYF